One sample yielded the 28 T cell receptor beta chains listed below, sequenced in a study of blood T cells in healthy people across ages. A second about 7 to 12 cycle PCR used barcoded and J-beta primers. MiXCR was run by TCRdb on the 5' RACE reads, yielding one entry per CDR3 protein. The sample gives roughly 1,000,000 distinct CDR3 sequences, under 30% of which show up once; approximately 0.79% is in the top ten. These data were likewise used in another study, on T cells of mothers and their children.

Sequencing input: blood. Receptors originate from a girl aged 2 to 10 in good health.

The chain links TRBV28 to TRBJ2-5, with D perhaps being TRBD1 or TRBD2 (5 bases each). Germline CDR1 MDHEN, CDR2 SYDVKM. The CDR3 contains 16 residues. V lost 6 bases and J lost 1, with 18 bases in between. For the CDR3, the DNA is TGTGCCAGCAGCCTTCCAAGGGGAGATGGCCAAGAGACCCAGTACTTC. Amino acids: CASSLPRGDGQETQYF.

The V gene is TRBV4-1, the J gene TRBJ1-1; tentatively, D is TRBD1 (6 bases). From germline, CDR1 is MGHRA and CDR2 YSYEKL. The CDR3 covers 14 residues. Trimming left V 3 bases short and J 3 bases short, with 11 bases between. CDR3 sequence reads: CASSQLQGYTEAFF. The CDR3 DNA follows: TGCGCCAGCAGCCAGCTACAGGGATACACTGAAGCTTTCTTT.

The V and J genes are TRBV20-1 and TRBJ2-1; TRBD2 might be the D (6 bases). V gave up 2 bases and J gave up 11 bases, with 25 bases separating them. The CDR3 runs to 16 residues. Germline CDR1 and CDR2: DFQATT and SNEGSKA (reference sequence). CDR3 sequence reads: CSARRFGGEAGGKQFF. The CDR3 nucleotides read TGCAGTGCTAGAAGGTTCGGGGGAGAAGCAGGTGGAAAGCAGTTCTTC.

V is TRBV7-2 and J is TRBJ2-1; TRBD2 matches at 12 bases. Germline-derived CDR1 and CDR2 are SGHTA and FQGNSA. J lost 5 bases, V lost 5 bases, and 7 bases had no gene match. This CDR3 contains 16 residues. The chain's CDR3 is CASSGGLAGLDNEQFF. CDR3 DNA sequence: TGTGCCAGCAGCGGAGGACTAGCGGGACTAGACAATGAGCAGTTCTTC.

This rearrangement joins TRBV7-2 to TRBJ1-2, with 11 bases lining up with TRBD1. The junction had 8 bases not matched to a gene; V was cut back by 5 bases and J by 6 bases. Germline assignment: CDR1 SGHTA and CDR2 FQGNSA. The CDR3 has 15 amino acids. The CDR3 sequence: CASSEDRGRLDGYTF. The CDR3 bases are TGTGCCAGCAGCGAGGACAGGGGGCGTCTGGATGGCTACACCTTC.

The rearrangement links TRBV6-6 to TRBJ2-7; 12 nucleotides match TRBD2. Germline-derived CDR1 and CDR2 are MNHNY and SVGAGI (reference sequence). J was trimmed by 4 bases and V by 6 bases; bases with no gene match: 4. This CDR3 is built from 14 residues. CDR3 region: CASRLAGGGYEQYF. As DNA, the CDR3 is TGTGCCAGCAGACTAGCGGGGGGAGGTTACGAGCAGTACTTC.

V gene TRBV29-1 combines with J gene TRBJ1-4; D may be TRBD1 (5 bases). CDR3 size: 13 residues. Germline V CDR1 and CDR2: SQVTM, ANQGSEA. With 6 bases removed from V and 6 bases from J, the gap between germline ends came to 14 bases. The CDR3 reads CSVARVFDEKLFF. The CDR3 nucleotides read TGCAGCGTGGCCAGGGTATTCGATGAAAAACTGTTTTTT.

Many counts were recorded for this clonotype. The V and J genes are TRBV9 and TRBJ2-5; 8 bases line up with TRBD2. The CDR3 spans 13 residues. V lost 3 bases to trimming and J lost 3 bases; unmatched junction nucleotides: 1. The V gene's germline CDR1 is SGDLS and CDR2 YYNGEE. CDR3 region: CASSERGKETQYF. The DNA for the CDR3 is TGTGCCAGCAGCGAGCGGGGGAAAGAGACCCAGTACTTC. The full variable domain, rest sourced from reference TRBV9 and TRBJ2-5, is DSGVTQTPKHLITATGQRVTLRCSPRSGDLSVYWYQQSLDQGLQFLIQYYNGEERAKGNILERFSAQQFPDLHSELNLSSLELGDSALYFCASSERGKETQYFGPGTRLLVL.

This clonotype occurred a few times. The V call is TRBV9, the J call TRBJ2-7, with D perhaps TRBD1 (6 bases). V was shortened by 4 bases and J by 2 bases, with 16 bases between the two germline ends. CDR3 length: 15 amino acids. Germline CDR1 is SGDLS and CDR2 is YYNGEE. DNA for the CDR3: TGTGCCAGCAGCCCTGAAGGGGGATTTCCCTACGAGCAGTACTTC. Its protein is CASSPEGGFPYEQYF.

This clonotype was picked up a small number of times. The CDR3 nucleotides are TGCGCCAGCAGCCAAAGCGACACAGATACGCAGTATTTT. Its protein is CASSQSDTDTQYF. The rearrangement links TRBV4-1 to TRBJ2-3; D ambiguous. Trimming stripped 2 bases from V and 2 bases from J, with 5 bases between. Germline V gene data show CDR1 as MGHRA and CDR2 as YSYEKL. This CDR3 has 13 amino acids.

J is TRBJ2-5 and V is TRBV29-1; D is undetermined. This CDR3 has 13 amino acids. V gave up 4 bases and J gave up 2 bases, with 11 bases separating them. Germline assignment: CDR1 SQVTM and CDR2 ANQGSEA. The CDR3 bases are TGCAGCGTTGGTGGGGTACTACAAGAGACCCAGTACTTC. It encodes CSVGGVLQETQYF.

The gene calls are TRBV4-2 and TRBJ2-4; 7 nucleotides align to TRBD2. Germline V gives CDR1 LGHNA, CDR2 YNFKEQ. The length of the CDR3 is 17 residues. V was clipped by 0 bases and J by 2 bases; unmatched bases: 7. The CDR3 DNA reads TGTGCCAGCAGCCAAGAGGGAGGGGCGGGTACCAAAAACATTCAGTACTTC. Translated: CASSQEGGAGTKNIQYF.

This clonotype was recorded a few times. This chain links TRBV6-2 or TRBV6-3 with TRBJ1-4; tentative D call: TRBD1 (6 bases). Trimming removed 2 bases from V and 6 bases from J, with 13 bases in between. CDR3 length: 15 residues. Germline V gene data show CDR1 as MNHEY and CDR2 as SVGEGT. The CDR3 is CASSYAGTYDEKLFF. The CDR3 region has the DNA TGTGCCAGCAGTTACGCCGGGACATACGATGAAAAACTGTTTTTT.

The chain combines TRBV7-9 with TRBJ2-7; D might be TRBD1 (5 bases). Per germline, CDR1 SEHNR and CDR2 FQNEAQ (reference sequence). Trimming took 2 bases from V and 6 from J, leaving 11 bases between them. The CDR3 is 13 amino acids. This CDR3 is CASSLYAGFEQYF. CDR3 nucleotides: TGTGCCAGCAGCTTATACGCAGGGTTCGAGCAGTACTTC.

About this clonotype: A read error may account for a junction end that differs from germline. The chain uses TRBV12-3 or TRBV12-4 and TRBJ2-1; no reliable D call. The CDR3 runs to 13 residues. CDR3 loop: CASSLTRYNGQFF. The CDR3 nucleotides read TGTGCCAGCAGTTTGACCCGTTACAATGGGCAGTTCTTC.

A few counts support this clonotype. J is TRBJ2-4 and V is TRBV7-9; D perhaps matches TRBD2 (5 bases). From germline, CDR1 is SEHNR and CDR2 FQNEAQ (reference sequence). The CDR3 runs 15 residues. V dropped 1 base and J dropped 6 bases, with 13 bases sitting between them. The CDR3 DNA sequence: TGTGCCAGCAGCTTAGATGGGCTTGCGGGAAACATTCAGTACTTC. This translates into CASSLDGLAGNIQYF.

The chain links TRBV6-5 to TRBJ2-7, with D possibly being TRBD2 (5 bases). V dropped 6 bases and J dropped 3 bases, with 15 bases sitting between them. CDR3 length equals 14 residues. Germline V lookup: CDR1 MNHEY, CDR2 SVGAGI. This CDR3 is CASRIGRGDYEQYF. The CDR3 nucleotides read TGTGCCAGCAGGATCGGACGGGGAGACTACGAGCAGTACTTC.

This clonotype was found a few times. The rearrangement uses TRBV12-3 or TRBV12-4 and TRBJ2-7; 7 bases line up with TRBD2. This CDR3 spans 14 amino acids. Trimming took 7 bases from V and 2 from J; bases not matched to a gene: 8. CDR3: CASTLGRAPYEQYF. The CDR3 DNA follows: TGTGCCAGCACCCTGGGGAGGGCCCCCTACGAGCAGTACTTC.

CDR3 DNA: TGCGCCAGCAGCCAGTACAGGAGCAATCAGCCCCAGCATTTT. It translates to CASSQYRSNQPQHF. This chain links TRBV4-1 with TRBJ1-5, with D perhaps TRBD1 (5 bases). Germline V gene lookup returns CDR1 MGHRA and CDR2 YSYEKL. The CDR3 totals 14 residues. The germline V and J ends were trimmed by 3 bases and 1 base, with 7 bases remaining between them.

This clonotype showed up just a few times. This sequence joins TRBV9 and TRBJ1-2, with a possible D match to TRBD1 (6 bases). Germline V gene lookup returns CDR1 SGDLS and CDR2 YYNGEE. CDR3 length: 15 amino acids. The germline V and J ends were trimmed by 0 bases and 1 base, with 10 bases remaining between them. CDR3 DNA sequence: TGTGCCAGCAGCGTAGGGACAGATCTTAACTATGGCTACACCTTC. This gives the protein CASSVGTDLNYGYTF.

This clonotype has more than one count but fewer than ten. The chain couples TRBV11-3 to TRBJ1-4; no clear D gene. From germline, CDR1 is SGHNT and CDR2 YENEEA. V was clipped by 4 bases and J by 8 bases, with 8 bases between them. The CDR3 loop spans 12 amino acids. The CDR3 DNA reads TGTGCCAGCAGCTCTAGGCCGGAAAAACTGTTTTTT. Its translation: CASSSRPEKLFF.

V usage is TRBV7-9 and J usage is TRBJ2-1; 12 nucleotides line up with TRBD2. Germline CDR1 SEHNR, CDR2 FQNEAQ (reference sequence). The CDR3 runs to 14 residues. V lost 6 bases to trimming and J lost 15 bases; unmatched junction nucleotides: 12. The CDR3: CASRGTSGSVRWFF. Here the CDR3 DNA reads TGTGCCAGCAGGGGGACTAGCGGGTCCGTGCGCTGGTTCTTC.

This clonotype showed up just a few times. The V and J genes are TRBV7-9 and TRBJ2-7; D possibly corresponds to TRBD2 (6 bases). Germline CDR1 and CDR2: SEHNR and FQNEAQ (reference sequence). This CDR3 is built from 15 residues. V lost 3 bases and J lost 3, with 15 bases in between. CDR3 in amino acids: CASSFDGSPLYEQYF. The CDR3 bases are TGTGCCAGCAGCTTCGACGGGAGCCCACTCTACGAGCAGTACTTC.

The chain combines TRBV29-1 with TRBJ2-5, with a tentative D call TRBD1 (5 bases). Trimming stripped 0 bases from V and 4 bases from J, with 15 bases between. Germline CDR1 is SQVTM and CDR2 is ANQGSEA. CDR3 length: 15 residues. The CDR3 protein is CSVEEGRGLLETQYF. The CDR3 nucleotides are TGCAGCGTTGAAGAAGGAAGGGGATTATTAGAGACCCAGTACTTC.

This rearrangement joins TRBV5-6 to TRBJ2-3; D tentatively reads TRBD1 or TRBD2 (5 bases each). V was cut by 4 bases and J by 3 bases, with 21 bases left in between. CDR3 length: 17 amino acids. Germline CDR1 reads SGHDT; CDR2 reads YYEEEE. CDR3 bases: TGTGCCAGCAGCAGGGACGTCGGAGGATTGAAGACAGATACGCAGTATTTT. Translating it yields CASSRDVGGLKTDTQYF.

This clonotype was recorded a few times. V is TRBV5-6 and J is TRBJ1-1; D call uncertain. This CDR3 comprises 12 residues. Germline V lookup: CDR1 SGHDT, CDR2 YYEEEE. Trimming took 2 bases from V and 7 from J, leaving 9 bases between them. Here the CDR3 DNA reads TGTGCCAGCAGCTTTTTGACTGGTGAAGCTTTCTTT. It translates to CASSFLTGEAFF.

V usage is TRBV24-1 and J usage is TRBJ1-2; 9 nucleotides match TRBD1. J gave up 6 bases and V 3 bases, and 7 bases lay outside the gene matches. Germline V gene sequence: CDR1 KGHDR, CDR2 SFDVKD. The CDR3 consists of 15 residues. The CDR3 DNA sequence: TGTGCCACCAGTGATGGGCCCCGGGACAGGGATGGCTACACCTTC. This codes for CATSDGPRDRDGYTF.

This clonotype turned up a few times. The J gene is TRBJ1-2, the V gene TRBV28; the match to TRBD1 covers 7 bases. This CDR3 region has 12 residues. V dropped 6 bases and J dropped 8; count of bases not matched to a gene: 6. In germline, CDR1 is MDHEN, CDR2 SYDVKM. The CDR3 spells CASRGRGGGYTF. CDR3 DNA: TGTGCCAGCAGGGGCAGGGGGGGCGGCTACACCTTC.